This T cell receptor (beta chain) comes out of a study of blood T cells in healthy people across ages. The use of a sample-barcoded 5' primer and a J-beta primer mix characterized a second PCR of about 6 to 12 cycles. A single record per CDR3 protein comes from TCRdb applying MiXCR to the 5' RACE reads. The sample contains about 560,000 distinct CDR3 sequences, 25% to 35% of which appear only once. Germline loops: CDR1 SGHRS, CDR2 YFSETQ. Trimming took off 4 bases at V and 8 bases at J, with 15 bases between the two ends. CDR3 length: 13 residues. Only a few counts were recorded for this clonotype. The same data also contributed to another study, on T cells of mothers and their children.

Sequenced: blood. V gene TRBV5-1 combines with J gene TRBJ1-2; no definite D call. This clonotype was obtained from a boy under 10 years old in good health. CDR3 in DNA: TGCGCCAGCAGCCCGACATTAAGAGAGGGCTACACCTTC. Protein: CASSPTLREGYTF.